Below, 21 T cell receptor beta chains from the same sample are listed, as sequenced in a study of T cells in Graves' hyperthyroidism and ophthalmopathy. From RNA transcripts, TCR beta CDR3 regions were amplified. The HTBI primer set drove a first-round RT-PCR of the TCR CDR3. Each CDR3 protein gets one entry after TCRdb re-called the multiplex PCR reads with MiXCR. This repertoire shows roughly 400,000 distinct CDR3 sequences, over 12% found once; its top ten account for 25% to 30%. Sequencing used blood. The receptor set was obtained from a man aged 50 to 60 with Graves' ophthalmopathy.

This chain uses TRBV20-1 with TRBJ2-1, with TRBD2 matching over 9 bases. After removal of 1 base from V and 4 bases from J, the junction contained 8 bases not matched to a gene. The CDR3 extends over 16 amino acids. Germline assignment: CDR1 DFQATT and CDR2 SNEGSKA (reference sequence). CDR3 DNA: TGCAGTGCTAGAGGTGCGGGAGGGCTCGCTTACAATGAGCAGTTCTTC. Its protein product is CSARGAGGLAYNEQFF.

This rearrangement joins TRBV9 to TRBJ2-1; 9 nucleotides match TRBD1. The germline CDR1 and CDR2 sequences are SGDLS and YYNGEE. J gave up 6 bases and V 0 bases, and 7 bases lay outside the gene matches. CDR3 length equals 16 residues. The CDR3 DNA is TGTGCCAGCAGCGTAGGATTGGGACAGGGAAGCAATGAGCAGTTCTTC. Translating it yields CASSVGLGQGSNEQFF. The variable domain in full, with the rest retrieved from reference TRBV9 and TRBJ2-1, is DSGVTQTPKHLITATGQRVTLRCSPRSGDLSVYWYQQSLDQGLQFLIQYYNGEERAKGNILERFSAQQFPDLHSELNLSSLELGDSALYFCASSVGLGQGSNEQFFGPGTRLTVL.

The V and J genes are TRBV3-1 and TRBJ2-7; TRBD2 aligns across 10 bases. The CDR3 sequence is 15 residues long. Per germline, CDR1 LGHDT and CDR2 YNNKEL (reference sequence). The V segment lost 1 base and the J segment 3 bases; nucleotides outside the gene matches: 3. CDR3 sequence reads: CASSQVPSGSYEQYF. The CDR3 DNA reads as TGTGCCAGCAGCCAAGTCCCTAGCGGGAGCTACGAGCAGTACTTC.

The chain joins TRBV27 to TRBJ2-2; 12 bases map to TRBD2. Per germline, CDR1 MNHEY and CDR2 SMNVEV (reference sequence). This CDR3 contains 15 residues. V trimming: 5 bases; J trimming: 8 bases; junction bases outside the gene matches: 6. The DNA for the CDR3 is TGTGCCAGCAGTGCTAGCGGGAGGGGTTTGGGGGAGCTGTTTTTT. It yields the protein CASSASGRGLGELFF.

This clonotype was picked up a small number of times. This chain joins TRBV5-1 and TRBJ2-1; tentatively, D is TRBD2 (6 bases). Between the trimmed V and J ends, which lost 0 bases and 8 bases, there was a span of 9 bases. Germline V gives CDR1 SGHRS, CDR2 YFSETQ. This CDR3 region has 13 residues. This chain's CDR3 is CASSLGRGDEQFF. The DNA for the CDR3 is TGCGCCAGCAGCTTGGGGAGGGGTGATGAGCAGTTCTTC. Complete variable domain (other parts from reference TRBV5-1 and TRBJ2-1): KAGVTQTPRYLIKTRGQQVTLSCSPISGHRSVSWYQQTPGQGLQFLFEYFSETQRNKGNFPGRFSGRQFSNSRSEMNVSTLELGDSALYLCASSLGRGDEQFFGPGTRLTVL.

The CDR3 is CASSSAGTSVYEQYF. The CDR3 DNA follows: TGTGCCTCCTCGTCGGCCGGGACTAGCGTGTACGAGCAGTACTTC. This chain connects TRBV10-3 to TRBJ2-7; the match to TRBD2 covers 10 bases. The V and J ends lost 11 bases and 4 bases, in that order; junction bases with no gene match: 14. The germline V gene has CDR1 ENHRY and CDR2 SYGVKD. The CDR3 sequence is 15 residues long.

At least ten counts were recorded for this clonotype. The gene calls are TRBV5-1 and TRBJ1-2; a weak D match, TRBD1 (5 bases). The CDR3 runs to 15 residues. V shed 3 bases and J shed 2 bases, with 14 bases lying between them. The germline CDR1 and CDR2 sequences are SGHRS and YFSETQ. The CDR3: CASSSHSTENYGYTF. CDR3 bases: TGCGCCAGCAGCTCCCATTCGACAGAAAACTATGGCTACACCTTC.

As DNA, the CDR3 is TGTGCCAGCAGCGTAGAGCCTGCACAGAGAGCCAATGAGCAGTTCTTC. Translation: CASSVEPAQRANEQFF. J is TRBJ2-1 and V is TRBV9; D is unresolved. Trimming stripped 0 bases from V and 6 bases from J, with 16 bases between. Per germline, CDR1 SGDLS and CDR2 YYNGEE. This CDR3 is built from 16 residues.

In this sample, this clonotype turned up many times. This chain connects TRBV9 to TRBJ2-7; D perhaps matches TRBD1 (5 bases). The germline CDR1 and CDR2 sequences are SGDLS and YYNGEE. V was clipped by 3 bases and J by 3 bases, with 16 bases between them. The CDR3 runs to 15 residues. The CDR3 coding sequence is TGTGCCAGCAGCGCAGGAGATGCAGGGATCTACGAGCAGTACTTC. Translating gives CASSAGDAGIYEQYF.

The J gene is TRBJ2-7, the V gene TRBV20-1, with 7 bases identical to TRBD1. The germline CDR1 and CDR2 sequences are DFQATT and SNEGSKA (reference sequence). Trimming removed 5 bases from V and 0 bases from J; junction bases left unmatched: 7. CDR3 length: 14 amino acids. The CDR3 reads CSARRDSRSYEQYF. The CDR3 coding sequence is TGCAGTGCTCGAAGGGACAGCCGCTCCTACGAGCAGTACTTC.

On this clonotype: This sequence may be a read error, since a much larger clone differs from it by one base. CDR3 DNA: TGCGGTGGACCGACAGGCATGAACACTGAAGCTTTCTTT. This codes for CGGPTGMNTEAFF. The chain employs TRBV20-1 and TRBJ1-1; D possibly corresponds to TRBD1 (6 bases). Germline assignment: CDR1 DFQATT and CDR2 SNEGSKA (reference sequence). The CDR3 is 13 residues long.

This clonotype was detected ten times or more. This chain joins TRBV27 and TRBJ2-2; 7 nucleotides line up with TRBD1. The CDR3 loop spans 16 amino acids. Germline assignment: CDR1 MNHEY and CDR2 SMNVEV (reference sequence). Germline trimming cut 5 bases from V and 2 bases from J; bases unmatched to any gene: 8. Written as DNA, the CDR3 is TGTGCCAGCAGTCGAACAGGGGTAACCAACACCGGGGAGCTGTTTTTT. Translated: CASSRTGVTNTGELFF.

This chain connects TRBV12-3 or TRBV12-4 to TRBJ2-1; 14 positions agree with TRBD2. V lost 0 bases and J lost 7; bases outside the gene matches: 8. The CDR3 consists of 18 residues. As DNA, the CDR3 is TGTGCCAGCAGTTTAGCGCCGACTGGGACTAGCGGGAGAAATGAGCAGTTCTTC. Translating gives CASSLAPTGTSGRNEQFF.

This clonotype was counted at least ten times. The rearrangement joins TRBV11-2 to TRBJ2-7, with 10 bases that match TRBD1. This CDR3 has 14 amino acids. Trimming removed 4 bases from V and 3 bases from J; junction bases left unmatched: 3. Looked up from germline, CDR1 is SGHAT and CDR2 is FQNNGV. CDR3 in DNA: TGTGCCAGCAGCTCGAGGGACAGGGGCTACGAGCAGTACTTC. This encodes CASSSRDRGYEQYF.

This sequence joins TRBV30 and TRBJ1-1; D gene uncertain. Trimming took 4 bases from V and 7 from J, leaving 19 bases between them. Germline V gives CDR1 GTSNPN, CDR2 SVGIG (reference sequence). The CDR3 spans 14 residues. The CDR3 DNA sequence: TGTGCCTGGATGCACTTGCAGAGATCATATGAAGCTTTCTTT. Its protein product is CAWMHLQRSYEAFF.

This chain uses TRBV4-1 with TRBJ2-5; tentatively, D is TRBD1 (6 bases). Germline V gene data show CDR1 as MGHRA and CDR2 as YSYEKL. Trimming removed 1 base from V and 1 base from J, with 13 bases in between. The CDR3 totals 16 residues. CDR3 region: CASSQGGLPAQETQYF. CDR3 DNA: TGCGCCAGCAGCCAAGGGGGGCTGCCGGCCCAAGAGACCCAGTACTTC.

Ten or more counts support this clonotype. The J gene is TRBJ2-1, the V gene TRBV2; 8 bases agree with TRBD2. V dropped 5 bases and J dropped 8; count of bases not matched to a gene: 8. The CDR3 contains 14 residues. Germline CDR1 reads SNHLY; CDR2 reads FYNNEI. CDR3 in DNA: TGTGCCAGCAGTAAAAATAGCGGGAATCATGAGCAGTTCTTC. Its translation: CASSKNSGNHEQFF.

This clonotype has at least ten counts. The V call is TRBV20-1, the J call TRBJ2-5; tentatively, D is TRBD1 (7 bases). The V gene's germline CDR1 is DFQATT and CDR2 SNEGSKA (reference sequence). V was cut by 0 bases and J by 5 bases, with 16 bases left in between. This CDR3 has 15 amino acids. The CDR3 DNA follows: TGCAGTGCTAGAGATATCGGAGGGGGCGGCGAGACCCAGTACTTC. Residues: CSARDIGGGGETQYF.

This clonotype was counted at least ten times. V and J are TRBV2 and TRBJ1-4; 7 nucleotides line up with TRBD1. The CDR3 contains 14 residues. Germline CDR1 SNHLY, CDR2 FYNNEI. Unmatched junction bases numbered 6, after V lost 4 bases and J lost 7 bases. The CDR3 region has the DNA TGTGCCAGCAGTGGACAGGGCGGAAGTGAAAAACTGTTTTTT. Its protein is CASSGQGGSEKLFF.

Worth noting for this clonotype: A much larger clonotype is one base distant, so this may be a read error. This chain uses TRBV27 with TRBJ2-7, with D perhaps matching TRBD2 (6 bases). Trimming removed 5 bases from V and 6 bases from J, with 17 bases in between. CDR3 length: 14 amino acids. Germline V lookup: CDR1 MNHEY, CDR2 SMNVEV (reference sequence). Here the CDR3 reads CASSPRLGDGEQYF. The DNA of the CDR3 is TGTGCCAGCAGTCCTCGACTAGGAGACGGCGAGCAGTACTTC.

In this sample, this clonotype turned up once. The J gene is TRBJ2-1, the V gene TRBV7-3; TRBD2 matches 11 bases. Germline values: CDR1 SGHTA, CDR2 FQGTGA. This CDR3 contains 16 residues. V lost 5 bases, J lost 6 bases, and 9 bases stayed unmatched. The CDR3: CASSQIAGGYSNEQFF. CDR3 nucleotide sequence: TGTGCCAGCAGCCAAATAGCGGGAGGGTATAGCAATGAGCAGTTCTTC.